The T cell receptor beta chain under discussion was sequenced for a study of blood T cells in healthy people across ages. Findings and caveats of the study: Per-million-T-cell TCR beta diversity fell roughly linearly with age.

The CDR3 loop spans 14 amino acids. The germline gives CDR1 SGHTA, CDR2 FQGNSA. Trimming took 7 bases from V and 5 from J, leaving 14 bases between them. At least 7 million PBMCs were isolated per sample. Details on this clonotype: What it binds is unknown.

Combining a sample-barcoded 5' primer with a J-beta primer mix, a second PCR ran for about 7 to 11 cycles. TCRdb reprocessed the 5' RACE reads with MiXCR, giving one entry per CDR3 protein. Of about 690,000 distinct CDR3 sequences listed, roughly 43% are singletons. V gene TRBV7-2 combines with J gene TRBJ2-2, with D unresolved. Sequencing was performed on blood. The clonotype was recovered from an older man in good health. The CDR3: CASTYPLGTGELFF. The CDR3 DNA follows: TGTGCCAGCACCTACCCCCTGGGGACCGGGGAGCTGTTTTTT.